The entry below describes one TCR beta chain. Its antigen is currently unknown. The sample comes from a study of shared clonotypes between healthy human individuals. Study results and limitations: Donor clonotype sharing was expected to depend on sequencing depth.

Germline V gene sequence: CDR1 SGHRS, CDR2 YFSETQ. V shed 5 bases and J 8 bases; nucleotides not matched to a gene: 9. The CDR3 has 13 amino acids. When replicate PCRs were run on sorted subsets, they used around 200 ng DNA, some 29,000 T cell genomes. TCRdb's table, derived via immunoSEQ multiplex PCR, lists solely in-frame clones and lacks some. The sample consists of roughly 2 million clones, about 94% of them appearing once. From CD4+ cells came CD45RA+ naive and CD45RA-negative memory subsets. The sequenced sample consisted of naive CD4+ T cells sorted from blood. The sample's subset: CD45RA+ positively selected. This sequence originates from a man aged 18-30 years in good health. J is TRBJ1-2 and V is TRBV5-1, with 7 bases that match TRBD1. Here the CDR3 DNA reads TGCGCCAGCAGAAACGGGACAGATAACGGCTACACCTTC. This sequence encodes CASRNGTDNGYTF. Full variable domain (rest looked up from reference TRBV5-1 and TRBJ1-2): KAGVTQTPRYLIKTRGQQVTLSCSPISGHRSVSWYQQTPGQGLQFLFEYFSETQRNKGNFPGRFSGRQFSNSRSEMNVSTLELGDSALYLCASRNGTDNGYTFGSGTRLTVV.